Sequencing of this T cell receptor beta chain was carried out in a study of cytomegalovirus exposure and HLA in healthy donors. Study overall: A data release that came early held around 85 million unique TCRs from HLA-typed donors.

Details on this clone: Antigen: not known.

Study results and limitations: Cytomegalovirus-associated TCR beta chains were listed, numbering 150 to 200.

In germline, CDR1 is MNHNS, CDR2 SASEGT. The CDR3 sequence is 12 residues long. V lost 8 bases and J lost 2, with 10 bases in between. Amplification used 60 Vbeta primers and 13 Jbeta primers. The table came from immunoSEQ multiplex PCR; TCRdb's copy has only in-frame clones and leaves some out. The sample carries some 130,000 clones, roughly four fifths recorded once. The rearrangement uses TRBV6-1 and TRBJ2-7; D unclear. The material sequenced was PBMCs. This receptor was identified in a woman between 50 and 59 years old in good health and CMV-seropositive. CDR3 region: CASGNSAYEQYF. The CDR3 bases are TGTGCCAGCGGCAACAGTGCCTACGAGCAGTACTTC.